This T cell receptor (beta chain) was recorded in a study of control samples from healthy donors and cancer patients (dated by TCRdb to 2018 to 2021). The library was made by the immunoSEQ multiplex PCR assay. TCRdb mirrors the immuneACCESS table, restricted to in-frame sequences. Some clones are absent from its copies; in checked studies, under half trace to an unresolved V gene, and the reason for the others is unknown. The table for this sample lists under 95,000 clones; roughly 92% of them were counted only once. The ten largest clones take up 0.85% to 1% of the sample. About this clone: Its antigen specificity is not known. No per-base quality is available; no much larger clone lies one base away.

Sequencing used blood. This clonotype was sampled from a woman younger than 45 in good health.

The DNA sequence is as follows: TGTGCCAGAACCCCGGGGACCCCCCCAGATACGCAGTATTTT. Its translation reads: CARTPGTPPDTQYF. The chain is assembled from TRBV27 and TRBJ2-3; the D call is tentative, TRBD1 or TRBD2, as each matches 5 bases. The CDR3 covers 14 residues, taking in both the cysteine and the phenylalanine. CDR3 DNA only is kept here, 42 bases in frame from base 1. The trim is 9 bases for V and 4 bases for J, with a gap of 17 bases between the germline ends. The germline V gene (reference sequence) yields MNHEY for CDR1 and SMNVEV for CDR2.